Following are 31 T cell receptor beta chains from one sample sequenced in a study of cytomegalovirus exposure and HLA in healthy donors. The PCR employed 60 Vbeta primers together with 13 Jbeta primers. Libraries were prepared by immunoSEQ multiplex PCR; TCRdb keeps only in-frame clonotypes and omits some of them. The sample includes over 150,000 clones, about four fifths seen only once; the top ten take 2.8%. The specimen sequenced was PBMCs. All receptors come from a man between 18 and 35 years old in good health and CMV-seronegative.

This rearrangement joins TRBV28 to TRBJ1-6; TRBD1 agrees at 9 bases. Losses at the gene ends were 5 bases for V and 10 bases for J; bases not matched to a gene: 6. Germline V gives CDR1 MDHEN, CDR2 SYDVKM. The CDR3 extends over 14 amino acids. CDR3 region: CASSPGQGWSPLHF. Here the CDR3 DNA reads TGTGCCAGCAGTCCCGGACAGGGGTGGTCACCCCTCCACTTT.

To note about this clone: One end of the junction varies from germline; a read error may be responsible. This sequence joins TRBV5-4 and TRBJ1-1, with D uncertain. Germline V CDR1 and CDR2: SGHNT, YYREEE (reference sequence). The CDR3 covers 13 residues. The DNA of the CDR3 is TGCGCCAGCAGCTTGCAGAGAGACACCGAAGCTTTCTTT. Translation gives CASSLQRDTEAFF.

The J gene is TRBJ2-7, the V gene TRBV2, with D tentatively TRBD2 (7 bases). Trimming took 8 bases from V and 2 from J, leaving 16 bases between them. Germline V CDR1 and CDR2: SNHLY, FYNNEI. CDR3 length equals 14 residues. CDR3 sequence (DNA): TGTGCCAGCGGGGGGAGGGGGGGCCCCTACGAGCAGTACGTC. Translation: CASGGRGGPYEQYV.

This rearrangement joins TRBV19 to TRBJ1-5; 9 bases fit TRBD1. Per the germline V gene, CDR1 is LNHDA and CDR2 is SQIVND (reference sequence). The V and J ends lost 9 bases and 2 bases, in that order; junction bases with no gene match: 8. CDR3 size: 15 residues. CDR3 sequence (DNA): TGTGCCAGCGGGGACAGGGAAATGGGCAATCAGCCCCAGCATTTT. The encoded protein is CASGDREMGNQPQHF. Combining the CDR3 with reference TRBV19 and TRBJ1-5 gives the whole variable domain DGGITQSPKYLFRKEGQNVTLSCEQNLNHDAMYWYRQDPGQGLRLIYYSQIVNDFQKGDIAEGYSVSREKKESFPLTVTSAQKNPTAFYLCASGDREMGNQPQHFGDGTRLSIL.

The chain employs TRBV7-9 and TRBJ2-3, with a weak D call TRBD2 (5 bases). Germline V gene data show CDR1 as SEHNR and CDR2 as FQNEAQ (reference sequence). The V end lost 5 bases, the J end lost 0 bases, and 9 bases lay between the germline ends. The length of the CDR3 is 14 residues. CDR3 nucleotides: TGTGCCAGCAGCCTCCCGGGGAGCACAGATACGCAGTATTTT. Translating it yields CASSLPGSTDTQYF.

The chain carries TRBV15 and TRBJ2-1; the D gene is possibly TRBD2 (5 bases). Germline V gene lookup returns CDR1 LNHNV and CDR2 YYDKDF (reference sequence). This CDR3 is 18 amino acids long. The V end lost 0 bases, the J end lost 0 bases, and 15 bases lay between the germline ends. CDR3 sequence reads: CATSRDFGIPSSYNEQFF. Written as DNA, the CDR3 is TGTGCCACCAGCAGAGATTTCGGGATCCCCAGCTCCTACAATGAGCAGTTCTTC.

This sequence joins TRBV27 and TRBJ1-5; D gene uncertain. Per the germline V gene, CDR1 is MNHEY and CDR2 is SMNVEV (reference sequence). The CDR3 covers 15 residues. The V end lost 6 bases, the J end lost 0 bases, and 12 bases lay between the germline ends. The CDR3 here is CASRRGVNSNQPQHF. CDR3 DNA sequence: TGTGCCAGCAGAAGAGGAGTTAATAGCAATCAGCCCCAGCATTTT.

The chain employs TRBV7-9 and TRBJ2-7; TRBD2 might be the D (7 bases). V dropped 5 bases and J dropped 10 bases, with 27 bases sitting between them. The CDR3 has 16 amino acids. CDR1 SEHNR and CDR2 FQNEAQ come from the germline V gene (reference sequence). CDR3: CASSPRGGAQAGIQYF. In DNA form, the CDR3 reads TGTGCCAGCAGCCCTCGTGGGGGGGCCCAAGCCGGCATACAGTACTTC.

The chain combines TRBV6-1 with TRBJ2-5; 9 bases fit TRBD1. Germline CDR1 is MNHNS and CDR2 is SASEGT. This CDR3 is 13 amino acids long. After removal of 5 bases from V and 5 bases from J, the junction contained 3 bases not matched to a gene. The CDR3 reads CASSNRGRETQYF. In DNA form, the CDR3 reads TGTGCCAGCAGTAACAGGGGGCGGGAGACCCAGTACTTC.

This rearrangement joins TRBV6-5 to TRBJ2-2, with 7 bases lining up with TRBD1. Germline CDR1 MNHEY, CDR2 SVGAGI. The CDR3 is 15 amino acids. The J segment lost 5 bases and the V segment lost 6 bases, leaving 9 bases of the junction unmatched. The CDR3 loop is CASSQSGTVTGELFF. The CDR3 DNA is TGTGCCAGCAGCCAATCCGGGACAGTTACCGGGGAGCTGTTTTTT.

This chain joins TRBV7-8 and TRBJ1-4, with TRBD1 as a possible D gene (6 bases). The CDR3 extends over 14 amino acids. Germline CDR1 reads SGHVS; CDR2 reads FQNEAQ. Trimming shortened V by 5 bases and J by 7 bases, and 14 bases separated the two germline ends. CDR3 coding DNA: TGTGCCAGCAGCCAAACAGGGAACTCTGAAAAACTGTTTTTT. This sequence encodes CASSQTGNSEKLFF.

The chain is built from TRBV5-4 and TRBJ2-6, with D hard to call. This CDR3 is built from 19 residues. The germline gives CDR1 SGHNT, CDR2 YYREEE (reference sequence). V lost 2 bases to trimming and J lost 0 bases, with 18 bases between them. For the CDR3, the DNA is TGTGCCAGCAGCTTAGAGGTCGGCTTACTTAGCTCTGGGGCCAACGTCCTGACTTTC. This gives the protein CASSLEVGLLSSGANVLTF.

In nucleotides, the CDR3 is TGTGCCAGCTCACCACTCGGACCGGGTCTCTCCTCGGGGGAGCAGTACTTC. Translated, it gives CASSPLGPGLSSGEQYF. This chain uses TRBV18 with TRBJ2-7; a possible D gene is TRBD2 (5 bases). The germline gives CDR1 KGHSH, CDR2 LQKENI. This CDR3 contains 17 residues. V dropped 1 base and J dropped 7 bases, with 23 bases sitting between them.

The chain carries TRBV5-1 and TRBJ2-2, with 11 bases identical to TRBD2. V trimming: 4 bases; J trimming: 5 bases; junction bases outside the gene matches: 7. Germline CDR1 reads SGHRS; CDR2 reads YFSETQ. This CDR3 has 16 residues. CDR3 DNA sequence: TGCGCCAGCAGCCCGATAGCGGGGGGGCAGACCGGGGAGCTGTTTTTT. It is translated as CASSPIAGGQTGELFF. The full variable domain, with the rest looked up from reference TRBV5-1 and TRBJ2-2, is KAGVTQTPRYLIKTRGQQVTLSCSPISGHRSVSWYQQTPGQGLQFLFEYFSETQRNKGNFPGRFSGRQFSNSRSEMNVSTLELGDSALYLCASSPIAGGQTGELFFGEGSRLTVL.

This clone was observed a few times. This chain links TRBV21-1 with TRBJ1-1; the DNA was not used to check the table's D call, TRBD1. TRBV21-1 is designated a pseudogene. CDR3 length: 14 residues. The CDR3 loop is CASSKRDRVTEAFF. The CDR3 DNA is TGTGCCAGCTCGAAGCGGGACAGGGTGACTGAAGCTTTCTTT.

This clone turned up a few times. The rearrangement joins TRBV6-1 to TRBJ2-7; D might be TRBD1 (6 bases). Trimming cost V 4 bases and J 3 bases, with 13 bases left between them. The CDR3 is 14 residues long. CDR1 is MNHNS and CDR2 is SASEGT in the germline V gene. The CDR3 DNA reads TGTGCCAGCAGTGCACAGGGTATGCTCTACGAGCAGTACGTC. Its translation: CASSAQGMLYEQYV.

The V gene is TRBV10-1, the J gene TRBJ2-7; maybe TRBD1 (5 bases). The CDR3 loop spans 14 amino acids. With 8 bases removed from V and 4 bases from J, the gap between germline ends came to 18 bases. Germline V lookup: CDR1 WNHNN, CDR2 SYGVQD (reference sequence). In DNA, the CDR3 is TGCGCCAGCTGCTCAAAGACAGAGACTTACGAGCAGTACGTC. Translation: CASCSKTETYEQYV.

This rearrangement joins TRBV2 to TRBJ2-7; maybe TRBD1 (6 bases). Germline CDR1 SNHLY, CDR2 FYNNEI. The V gene lost 5 bases and the J gene lost 3 bases, with 14 bases spanning the gap. The CDR3 has 14 amino acids. The CDR3 DNA reads as TGTGCCAGCAGTCAACAGGGCGAACTCTACGAGCAGTACTTC. This translates into CASSQQGELYEQYF.

This clone appeared once. The junction does not match germline at one end; this may be a read error. V and J are TRBV2 and TRBJ2-4; the match to TRBD1 covers 7 bases. Germline V gives CDR1 SNHLY, CDR2 FYNNEI. The CDR3 is made up of 16 amino acids. The CDR3 is CASRGWDREAKNSQYF. CDR3 sequence (DNA): TGTGCCAGCAGAGGTTGGGACAGAGAAGCCAAAAACAGTCAGTACTTC.

The chain is built from TRBV27 and TRBJ2-4; D gene ambiguous. The V gene's germline CDR1 is MNHEY and CDR2 SMNVEV (reference sequence). The CDR3 is 13 amino acids. V gave up 6 bases and J gave up 5 bases, with 11 bases separating them. CDR3 protein: CASRRNSENIQYF. The CDR3 nucleotides read TGTGCCAGCAGAAGGAACAGTGAAAACATTCAGTACTTC.

This chain joins TRBV27 and TRBJ2-7; weak D call: TRBD2 (6 bases). CDR1 MNHEY and CDR2 SMNVEV come from the germline V gene (reference sequence). This CDR3 comprises 15 residues. With 5 bases removed from V and 3 bases from J, the gap between germline ends came to 17 bases. CDR3 loop: CASSPFLGGYYEQYV. CDR3 DNA: TGTGCCAGCAGTCCCTTTCTCGGGGGTTACTACGAGCAGTACGTC.

The chain's CDR3 is CASSWPRTGGSNEQFF. In DNA form, the CDR3 reads TGTGCCAGCAGCTGGCCCCGGACAGGGGGTTCCAATGAGCAGTTCTTC. This chain uses TRBV7-8 with TRBJ2-1, with 10 nucleotides matching TRBD1. The V gene end was trimmed by 4 bases and the J gene end by 6 bases; junction bases not matched to a gene: 9. Germline V gene sequence: CDR1 SGHVS, CDR2 FQNEAQ. There are 16 residues in the CDR3.

There are a few counts of this clone. The V and J genes are TRBV7-2 and TRBJ1-4; 10 nucleotides align to TRBD1. Per germline, CDR1 SGHTA and CDR2 FQGNSA. This CDR3 contains 17 residues. The junction had 8 bases not matched to a gene; V was cut back by 7 bases and J by 0 bases. DNA of the CDR3: TGTGCCAGCACAACCGGGACAGGGGTTGCAACTAATGAAAAACTGTTTTTT. It codes for CASTTGTGVATNEKLFF.

Note on this clone: This sample also contains other DNA sequences that code for the same CDR3. The chain joins TRBV4-2 to TRBJ2-5, with 7 bases lining up with TRBD2. There are 15 residues in the CDR3. J gave up 1 base and V 0 bases, and 2 bases lay outside the gene matches. Germline V gene sequence: CDR1 LGHNA, CDR2 YNFKEQ. The CDR3 DNA reads as TGTGCCAGCAGCCAAGATCGCGGGGGCCAAGAGACCCAGTACTTC. Protein product: CASSQDRGGQETQYF.

The chain recombines TRBV7-3 with TRBJ2-1; 9 nucleotides line up with TRBD2. CDR1 is SGHTA and CDR2 is FQGTGA in the germline V gene. This CDR3 region has 17 residues. V lost 5 bases to trimming and J lost 0 bases; unmatched junction nucleotides: 8. The CDR3: CASSAQRGASSYNEQFF. The CDR3 nucleotides are TGTGCCAGCAGCGCCCAGCGGGGGGCTAGCTCCTACAATGAGCAGTTCTTC.

The chain joins TRBV7-2 to TRBJ1-4; no firm D call. Per the germline V gene, CDR1 is SGHTA and CDR2 is FQGNSA. There are 14 residues in the CDR3. Trimming pared 6 bases from V and 4 bases from J, leaving 12 bases between. The CDR3 sequence: CASRLTTNNEKLFF. The CDR3 region has the DNA TGTGCCAGCAGGCTTACAACCAATAATGAAAAACTGTTTTTT.

The V call is TRBV5-6, the J call TRBJ2-2; possible D gene TRBD2, 5 bases. The CDR3 has 13 residues. The germline CDR1 and CDR2 sequences are SGHDT and YYEEEE. V shed 5 bases and J shed 3 bases, with 8 bases lying between them. This chain's CDR3 is CASREEYTGELFF. The CDR3, as DNA: TGTGCCAGCAGGGAGGAATACACCGGGGAGCTGTTTTTT.

Written as DNA, the CDR3 is TGTGCCAGTAAACAGGGATCCTACAATGAGCAGTTCTTC. As protein: CASKQGSYNEQFF. The rearrangement uses TRBV6-1 and TRBJ2-1; TRBD1 is a possible D gene (6 bases). V dropped 9 bases and J dropped 1 base, with 10 bases sitting between them. Germline V gene lookup returns CDR1 MNHNS and CDR2 SASEGT. The CDR3 length is 13 residues.

The rearrangement uses TRBV6-4 and TRBJ2-1; TRBD2 matches at 10 bases. CDR3 size: 15 residues. Germline trimming cut 2 bases from V and 8 bases from J; bases unmatched to any gene: 6. Germline CDR1 MRHNA, CDR2 SNTAGT. In DNA form, the CDR3 reads TGTGCCAGCAGTGACGGGGCTAGCGGGGGTGATGAGCAGTTCTTC. Translation gives CASSDGASGGDEQFF.

In its sample, this clone was seen a few times. This CDR3 is CASSVGGDGNQPQHF. The CDR3 DNA sequence: TGTGCCAGCAGCGTAGGCGGGGACGGCAATCAGCCCCAGCATTTT. The V call is TRBV9, the J call TRBJ1-5; maybe TRBD1 (5 bases). The germline V gene encodes CDR1 SGDLS and CDR2 YYNGEE. Trimming removed 0 bases at V and 2 bases at J, with 9 bases between. The CDR3 consists of 15 residues.

The V gene is TRBV5-1, the J gene TRBJ2-3, with 11 bases that match TRBD2. The V gene's germline CDR1 is SGHRS and CDR2 YFSETQ. This CDR3 spans 18 amino acids. Germline trimming cut 0 bases from V and 2 bases from J; bases unmatched to any gene: 8. The chain's CDR3 is CASSLAGVAGGFTDTQYF. The CDR3 coding sequence is TGCGCCAGCAGCTTGGCCGGGGTAGCGGGGGGGTTCACAGATACGCAGTATTTT.